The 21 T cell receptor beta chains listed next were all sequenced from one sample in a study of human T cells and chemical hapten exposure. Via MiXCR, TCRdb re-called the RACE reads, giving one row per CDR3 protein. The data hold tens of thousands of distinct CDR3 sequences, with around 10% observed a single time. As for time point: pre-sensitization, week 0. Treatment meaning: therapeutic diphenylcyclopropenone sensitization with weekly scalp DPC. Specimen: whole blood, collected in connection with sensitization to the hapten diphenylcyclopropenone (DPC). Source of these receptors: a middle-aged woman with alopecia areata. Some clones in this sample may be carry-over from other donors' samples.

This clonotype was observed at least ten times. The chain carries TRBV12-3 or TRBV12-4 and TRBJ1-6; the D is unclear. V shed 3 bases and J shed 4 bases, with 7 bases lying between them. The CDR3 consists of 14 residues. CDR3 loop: CASSLRGYNSPLHF. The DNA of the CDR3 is TGTGCCAGCAGTTTGCGGGGATATAATTCACCCCTCCACTTT.

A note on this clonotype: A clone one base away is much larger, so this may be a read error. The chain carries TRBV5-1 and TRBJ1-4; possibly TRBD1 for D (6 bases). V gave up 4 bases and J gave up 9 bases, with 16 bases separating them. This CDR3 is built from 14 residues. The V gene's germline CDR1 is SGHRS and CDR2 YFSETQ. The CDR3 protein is CASSLTGYNQKLFF. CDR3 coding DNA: TGCGCCAGCAGCCTGACAGGTTACAATCAAAAACTGTTTTTT.

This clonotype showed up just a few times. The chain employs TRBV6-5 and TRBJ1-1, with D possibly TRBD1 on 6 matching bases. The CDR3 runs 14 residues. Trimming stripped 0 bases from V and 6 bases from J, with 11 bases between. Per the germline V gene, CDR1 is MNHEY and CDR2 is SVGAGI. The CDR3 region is CASSYSVQGPEAFF. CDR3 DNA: TGTGCCAGCAGTTACTCCGTCCAGGGGCCTGAAGCTTTCTTT.

The CDR3 DNA follows: TGTGCCTGGAGTAAGCAGGCCTCCTACGAGCAGTACTTC. Residues: CAWSKQASYEQYF. The chain is built from TRBV30 and TRBJ2-7; D is undetermined. There are 13 residues in the CDR3. CDR1 is GTSNPN and CDR2 is SVGIG in the germline V gene (reference sequence). V gave up 2 bases and J gave up 0 bases, with 8 bases separating them.

CDR3 coding DNA: TGCAGTGCCCCACGGCCTAGCGGGTCTACTAGCACAGATACGCAGTATTTT. Amino acid sequence: CSAPRPSGSTSTDTQYF. V usage is TRBV20-1 and J usage is TRBJ2-3; 8 nucleotides match TRBD2. The CDR3 contains 17 residues. After removal of 6 bases from V and 0 bases from J, the junction contained 14 bases not matched to a gene. Per germline, CDR1 DFQATT and CDR2 SNEGSKA (reference sequence).

The CDR3 region is CASSSPARANVLTF. The DNA of the CDR3 is TGTGCCAGCAGTTCCCCAGCCCGGGCCAACGTCCTGACTTTC. The rearrangement joins TRBV28 to TRBJ2-6; no firm D call. The germline gives CDR1 MDHEN, CDR2 SYDVKM. V dropped 4 bases and J dropped 5 bases, with 9 bases sitting between them. This CDR3 comprises 14 residues.

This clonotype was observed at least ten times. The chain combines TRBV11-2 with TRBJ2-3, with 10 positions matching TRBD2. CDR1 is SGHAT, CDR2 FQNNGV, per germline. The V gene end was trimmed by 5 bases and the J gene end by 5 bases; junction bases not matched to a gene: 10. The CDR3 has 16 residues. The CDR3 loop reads CASSPRSGGAVDTQYF. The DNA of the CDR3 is TGTGCCAGCAGCCCGCGGAGCGGGGGGGCGGTAGATACGCAGTATTTT. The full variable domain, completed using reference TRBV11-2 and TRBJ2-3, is EAGVAQSPRYKIIEKRQSVAFWCNPISGHATLYWYQQILGQGPKLLIQFQNNGVVDDSQLPKDRFSAERLKGVDSTLKIQPAKLEDSAVYLCASSPRSGGAVDTQYFGPGTRLTVL.

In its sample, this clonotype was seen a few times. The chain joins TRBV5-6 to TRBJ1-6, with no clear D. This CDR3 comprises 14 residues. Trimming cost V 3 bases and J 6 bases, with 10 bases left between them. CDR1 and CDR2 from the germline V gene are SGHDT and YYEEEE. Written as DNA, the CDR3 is TGTGCCAGCAGCTGGACGGGCAGTAATTCACCCCTCCACTTT. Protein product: CASSWTGSNSPLHF.

The CDR3 DNA is TGTGCCAGCAGTGCCAGGGATCATCAGTACTTC. It encodes CASSARDHQYF. The chain joins TRBV7-9 to TRBJ2-4; TRBD1 is a possible D gene (5 bases). In germline, CDR1 is SEHNR, CDR2 FQNEAQ (reference sequence). V was pared by 6 bases and J by 12 bases, with 12 bases between. The CDR3 sequence is 11 residues long.

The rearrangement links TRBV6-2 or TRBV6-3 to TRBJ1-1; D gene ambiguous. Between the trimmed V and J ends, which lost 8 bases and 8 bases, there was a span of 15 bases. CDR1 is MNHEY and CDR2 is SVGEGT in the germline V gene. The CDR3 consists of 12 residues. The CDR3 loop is CASRQPRTEAFF. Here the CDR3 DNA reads TGTGCCAGCCGCCAACCGCGGACCGAAGCTTTCTTT.

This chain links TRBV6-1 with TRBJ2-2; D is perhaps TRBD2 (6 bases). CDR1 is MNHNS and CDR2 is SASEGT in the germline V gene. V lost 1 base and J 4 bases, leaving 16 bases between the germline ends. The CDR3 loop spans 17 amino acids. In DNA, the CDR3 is TGTGCCAGCAGTGAAGGCGGGGCAGGGAAAGGCACCGGGGAGCTGTTTTTT. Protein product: CASSEGGAGKGTGELFF.

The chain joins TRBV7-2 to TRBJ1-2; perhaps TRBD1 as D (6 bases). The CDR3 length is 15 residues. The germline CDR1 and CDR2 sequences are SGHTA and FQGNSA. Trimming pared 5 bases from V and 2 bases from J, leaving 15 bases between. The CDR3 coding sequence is TGTGCCAGCAGCCCCCGAGTGGGGGCCAACTATGGCTACACCTTC. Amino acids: CASSPRVGANYGYTF.

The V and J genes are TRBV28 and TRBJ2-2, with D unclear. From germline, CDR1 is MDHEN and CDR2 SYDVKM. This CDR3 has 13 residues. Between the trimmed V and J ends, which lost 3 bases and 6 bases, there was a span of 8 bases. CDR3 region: CASSFLGPGELFF. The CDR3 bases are TGTGCCAGCAGTTTTTTGGGTCCCGGGGAGCTGTTTTTT.

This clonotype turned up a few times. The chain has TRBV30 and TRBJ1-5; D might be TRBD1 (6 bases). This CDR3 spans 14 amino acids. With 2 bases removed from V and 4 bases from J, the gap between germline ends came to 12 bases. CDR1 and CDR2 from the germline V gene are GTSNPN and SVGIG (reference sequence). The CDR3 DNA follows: TGTGCCTGGAGTTGGGGGACACCAAATCAGCCCCAGCATTTT. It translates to CAWSWGTPNQPQHF.

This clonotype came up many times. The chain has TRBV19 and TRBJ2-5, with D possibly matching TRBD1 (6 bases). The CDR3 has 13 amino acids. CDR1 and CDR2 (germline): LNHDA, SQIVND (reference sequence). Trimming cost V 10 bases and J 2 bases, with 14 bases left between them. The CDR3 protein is CATKHGTQETQYF. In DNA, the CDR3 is TGTGCCACTAAACACGGGACACAAGAGACCCAGTACTTC.

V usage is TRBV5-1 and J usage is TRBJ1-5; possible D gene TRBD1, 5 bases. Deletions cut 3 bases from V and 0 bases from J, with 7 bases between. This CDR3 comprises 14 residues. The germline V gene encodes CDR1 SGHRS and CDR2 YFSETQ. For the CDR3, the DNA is TGCGCCAGCAGCTGGGACGGTAGCAATCAGCCCCAGCATTTT. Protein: CASSWDGSNQPQHF.

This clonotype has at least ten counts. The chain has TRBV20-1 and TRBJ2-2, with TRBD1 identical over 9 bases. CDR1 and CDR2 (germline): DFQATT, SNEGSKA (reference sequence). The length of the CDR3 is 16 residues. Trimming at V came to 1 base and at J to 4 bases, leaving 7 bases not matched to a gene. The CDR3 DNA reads TGCAGTGCTAGAGCCGGGACAGGGACCTTCACCGGGGAGCTGTTTTTT. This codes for CSARAGTGTFTGELFF.

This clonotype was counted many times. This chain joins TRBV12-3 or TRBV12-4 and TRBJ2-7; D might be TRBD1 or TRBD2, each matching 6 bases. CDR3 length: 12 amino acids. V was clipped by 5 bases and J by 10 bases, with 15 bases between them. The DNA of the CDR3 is TGTGCCAGCAGTCCGGGGGCGGGGTTTCAGTACTTC. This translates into CASSPGAGFQYF.

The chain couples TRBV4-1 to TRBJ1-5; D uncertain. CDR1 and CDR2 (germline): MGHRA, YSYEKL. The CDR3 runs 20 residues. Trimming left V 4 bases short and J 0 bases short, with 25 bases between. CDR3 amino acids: CASSRRALPSSQYSNQPQHF. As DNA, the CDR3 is TGCGCCAGCAGCCGTCGAGCCCTCCCCAGTTCACAATATAGCAATCAGCCCCAGCATTTT.

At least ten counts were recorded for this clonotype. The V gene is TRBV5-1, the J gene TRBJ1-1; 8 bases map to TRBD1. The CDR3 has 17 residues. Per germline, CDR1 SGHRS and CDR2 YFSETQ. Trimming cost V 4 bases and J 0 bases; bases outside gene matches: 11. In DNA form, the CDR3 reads TGCGCCAGCAGCCAATACAGGGGGACCGGCCTGAACACTGAAGCTTTCTTT. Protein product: CASSQYRGTGLNTEAFF.

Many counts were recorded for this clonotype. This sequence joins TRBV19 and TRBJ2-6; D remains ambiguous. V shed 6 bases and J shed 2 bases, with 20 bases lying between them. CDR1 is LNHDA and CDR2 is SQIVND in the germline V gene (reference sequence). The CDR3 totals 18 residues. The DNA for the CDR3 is TGTGCCAGTAGGCTTGGGTGGCGCTCCCGGACTGGGGCCAACGTCCTGACTTTC. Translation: CASRLGWRSRTGANVLTF.